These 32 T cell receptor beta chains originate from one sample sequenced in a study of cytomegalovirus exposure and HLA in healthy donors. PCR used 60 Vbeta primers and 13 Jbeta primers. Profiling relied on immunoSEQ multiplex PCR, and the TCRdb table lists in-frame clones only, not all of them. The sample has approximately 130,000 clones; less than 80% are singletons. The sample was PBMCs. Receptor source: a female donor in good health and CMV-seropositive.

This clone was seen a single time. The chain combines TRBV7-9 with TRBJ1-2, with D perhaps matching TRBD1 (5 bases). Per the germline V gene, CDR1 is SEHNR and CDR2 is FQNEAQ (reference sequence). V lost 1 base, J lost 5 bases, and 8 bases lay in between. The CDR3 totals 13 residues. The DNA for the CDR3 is TGTGCCAGCAGCTTAGGACAGACTTATGGCTACACCTTC. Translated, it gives CASSLGQTYGYTF.

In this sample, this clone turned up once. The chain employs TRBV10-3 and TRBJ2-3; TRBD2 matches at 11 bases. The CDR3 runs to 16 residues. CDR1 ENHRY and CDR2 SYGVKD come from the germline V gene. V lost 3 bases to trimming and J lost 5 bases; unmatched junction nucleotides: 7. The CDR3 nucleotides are TGTGCCATCAGTGAAGGTAGCGGGGGGGCCGTAGATACGCAGTATTTT. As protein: CAISEGSGGAVDTQYF.

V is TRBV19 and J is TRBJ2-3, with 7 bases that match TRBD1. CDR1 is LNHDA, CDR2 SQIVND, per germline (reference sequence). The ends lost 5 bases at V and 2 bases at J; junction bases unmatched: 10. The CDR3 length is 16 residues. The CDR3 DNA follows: TGTGCCAGTAGTCCACGGGCAGGGGGTTTCACAGATACGCAGTATTTT. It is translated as CASSPRAGGFTDTQYF.

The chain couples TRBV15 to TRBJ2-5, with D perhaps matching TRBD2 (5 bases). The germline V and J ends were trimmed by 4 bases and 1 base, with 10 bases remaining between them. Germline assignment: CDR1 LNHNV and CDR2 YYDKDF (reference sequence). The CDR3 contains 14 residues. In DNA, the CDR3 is TGTGCCACCAGCATGAGACGGGGCCAAGAGACCCAGTACTTC. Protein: CATSMRRGQETQYF.

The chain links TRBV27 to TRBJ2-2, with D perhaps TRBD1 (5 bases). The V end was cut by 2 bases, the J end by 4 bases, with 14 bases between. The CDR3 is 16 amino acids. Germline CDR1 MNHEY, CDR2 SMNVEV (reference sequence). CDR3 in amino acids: CASSLIPRQRTGELFF. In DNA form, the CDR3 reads TGTGCCAGCAGTTTAATCCCCCGACAGCGCACCGGGGAGCTGTTTTTT.

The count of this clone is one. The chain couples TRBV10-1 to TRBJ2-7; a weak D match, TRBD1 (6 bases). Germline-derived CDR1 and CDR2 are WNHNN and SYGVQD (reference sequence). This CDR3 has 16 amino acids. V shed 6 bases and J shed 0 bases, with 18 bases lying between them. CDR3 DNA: TGCGCCAGCAGACTTACTTCCCGGGACAACTCCTACGAGCAGTACTTC. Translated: CASRLTSRDNSYEQYF.

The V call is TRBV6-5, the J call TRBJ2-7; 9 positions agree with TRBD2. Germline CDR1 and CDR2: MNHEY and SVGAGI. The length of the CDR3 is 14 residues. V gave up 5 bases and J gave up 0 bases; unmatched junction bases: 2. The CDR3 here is CASSSGGSSYEQYF. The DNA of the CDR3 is TGTGCCAGCAGTAGCGGGGGGAGCTCCTACGAGCAGTACTTC.

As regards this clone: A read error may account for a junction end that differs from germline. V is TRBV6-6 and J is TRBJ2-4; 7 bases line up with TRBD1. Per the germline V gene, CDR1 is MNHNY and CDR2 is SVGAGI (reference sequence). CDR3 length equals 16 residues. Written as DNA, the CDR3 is TGTGCCAGCAGTGACTCCCGGACAGGCCTACGGGACATTCAGTACTTC. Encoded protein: CASSDSRTGLRDIQYF.

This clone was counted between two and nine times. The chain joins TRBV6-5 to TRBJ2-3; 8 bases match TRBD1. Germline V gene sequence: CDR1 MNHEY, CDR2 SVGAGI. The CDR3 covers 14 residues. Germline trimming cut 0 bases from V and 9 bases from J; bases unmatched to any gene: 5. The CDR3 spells CASSYSTDRVTQYF. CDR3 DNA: TGTGCCAGCAGTTACTCGACGGACAGGGTAACGCAGTATTTT.

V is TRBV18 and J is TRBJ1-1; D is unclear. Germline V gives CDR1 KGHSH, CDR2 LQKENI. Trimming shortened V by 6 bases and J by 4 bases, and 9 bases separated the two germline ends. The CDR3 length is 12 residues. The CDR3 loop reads CASSPASTEAFF. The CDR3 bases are TGTGCCAGCTCCCCCGCCAGCACTGAAGCTTTCTTT.

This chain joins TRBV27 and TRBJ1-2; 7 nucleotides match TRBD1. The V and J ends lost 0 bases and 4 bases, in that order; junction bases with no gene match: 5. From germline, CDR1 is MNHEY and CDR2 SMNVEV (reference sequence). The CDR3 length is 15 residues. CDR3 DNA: TGTGCCAGCAGTTTATCGGGACAGCCTCTCTATGGCTACACCTTC. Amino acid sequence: CASSLSGQPLYGYTF.

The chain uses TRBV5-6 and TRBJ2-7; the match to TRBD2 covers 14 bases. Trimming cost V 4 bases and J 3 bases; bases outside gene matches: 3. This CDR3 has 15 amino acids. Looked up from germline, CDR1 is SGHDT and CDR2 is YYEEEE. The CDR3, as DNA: TGTGCCAGCAGCCCCGGACTAGCGGGAGGCTACGAGCAGTACTTC. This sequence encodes CASSPGLAGGYEQYF.

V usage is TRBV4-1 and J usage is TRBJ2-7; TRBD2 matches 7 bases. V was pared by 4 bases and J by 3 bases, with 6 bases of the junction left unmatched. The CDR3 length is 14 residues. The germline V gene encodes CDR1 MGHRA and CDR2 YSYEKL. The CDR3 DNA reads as TGCGCCAGCAGCCTATCGGGGGGAAACTACGAGCAGTACTTC. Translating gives CASSLSGGNYEQYF.

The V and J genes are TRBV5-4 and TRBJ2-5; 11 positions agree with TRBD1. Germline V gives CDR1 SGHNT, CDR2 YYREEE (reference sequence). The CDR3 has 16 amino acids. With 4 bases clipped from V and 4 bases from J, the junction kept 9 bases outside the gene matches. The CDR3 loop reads CASSEGQGVVLETQYF. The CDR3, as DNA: TGTGCCAGCAGCGAGGGACAGGGGGTTGTTTTAGAGACCCAGTACTTC.

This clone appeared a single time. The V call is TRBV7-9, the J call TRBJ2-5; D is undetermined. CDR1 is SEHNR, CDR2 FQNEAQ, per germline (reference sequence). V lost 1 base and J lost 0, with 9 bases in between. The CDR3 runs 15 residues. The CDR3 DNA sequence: TGTGCCAGCAGCTTAGTTAGTTTTCACCAAGAGACCCAGTACTTC. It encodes CASSLVSFHQETQYF. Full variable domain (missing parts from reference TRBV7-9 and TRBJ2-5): DTGVSQNPRHKITKRGQNVTFRCDPISEHNRLYWYRQTLGQGPEFLTYFQNEAQLEKSRLLSDRFSAERPKGSFSTLEIQRTEQGDSAMYLCASSLVSFHQETQYFGPGTRLLVL.

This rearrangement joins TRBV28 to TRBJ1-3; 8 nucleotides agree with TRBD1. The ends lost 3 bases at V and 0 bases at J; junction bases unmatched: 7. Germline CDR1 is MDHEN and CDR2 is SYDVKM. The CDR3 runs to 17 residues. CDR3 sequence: CASSLVGDRLSGNTIYF. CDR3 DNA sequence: TGTGCCAGCAGTTTGGTGGGGGACAGGCTCTCTGGAAACACCATATATTTT.

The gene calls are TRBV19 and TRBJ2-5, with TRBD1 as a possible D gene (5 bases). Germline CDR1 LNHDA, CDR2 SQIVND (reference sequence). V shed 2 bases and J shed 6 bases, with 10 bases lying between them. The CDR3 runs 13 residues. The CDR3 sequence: CASSISPGQTQYF. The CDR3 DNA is TGTGCCAGTAGTATATCCCCAGGGCAGACCCAGTACTTC.

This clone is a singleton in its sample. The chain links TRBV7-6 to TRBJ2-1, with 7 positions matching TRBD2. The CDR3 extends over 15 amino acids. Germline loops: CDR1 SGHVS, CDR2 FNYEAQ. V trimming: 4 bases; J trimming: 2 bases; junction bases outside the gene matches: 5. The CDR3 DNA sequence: TGTGCCAGCAGCTCAAGCGGGAACACCTACAATGAGCAGTTCTTC. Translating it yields CASSSSGNTYNEQFF.

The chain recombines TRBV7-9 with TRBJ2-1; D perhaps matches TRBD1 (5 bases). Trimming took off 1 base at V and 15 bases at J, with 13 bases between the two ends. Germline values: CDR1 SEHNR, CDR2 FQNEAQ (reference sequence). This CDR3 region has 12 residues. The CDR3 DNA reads TGTGCCAGCAGCTTAGTCATACAGGTCCTGTTCTTC. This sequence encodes CASSLVIQVLFF.

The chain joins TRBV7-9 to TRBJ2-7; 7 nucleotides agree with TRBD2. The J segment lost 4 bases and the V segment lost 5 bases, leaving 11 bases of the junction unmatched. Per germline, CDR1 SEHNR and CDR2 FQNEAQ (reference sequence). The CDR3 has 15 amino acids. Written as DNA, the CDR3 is TGTGCCAGCAGCGACCTGGGACTATATATGTACGAGCAGTACTTC. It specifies CASSDLGLYMYEQYF.

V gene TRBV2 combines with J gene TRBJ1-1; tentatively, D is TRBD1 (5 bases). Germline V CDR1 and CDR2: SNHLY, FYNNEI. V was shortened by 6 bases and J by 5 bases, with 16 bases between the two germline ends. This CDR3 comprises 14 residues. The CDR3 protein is CASSIGLGDTEAFF. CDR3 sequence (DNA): TGTGCCAGCAGCATCGGATTAGGGGATACTGAAGCTTTCTTT.

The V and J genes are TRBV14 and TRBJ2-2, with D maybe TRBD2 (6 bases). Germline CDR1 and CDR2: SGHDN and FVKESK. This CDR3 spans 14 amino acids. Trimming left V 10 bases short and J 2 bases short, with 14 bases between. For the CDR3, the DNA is TGTGCCACCGGGCGGACTATAAACACCGGGGAGCTGTTTTTT. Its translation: CATGRTINTGELFF.

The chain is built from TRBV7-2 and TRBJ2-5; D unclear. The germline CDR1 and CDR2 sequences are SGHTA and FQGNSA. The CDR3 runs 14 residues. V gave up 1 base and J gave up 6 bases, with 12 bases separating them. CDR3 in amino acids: CASSLDPSVQTQYF. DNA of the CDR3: TGTGCCAGCAGCTTAGACCCCAGCGTGCAGACCCAGTACTTC.

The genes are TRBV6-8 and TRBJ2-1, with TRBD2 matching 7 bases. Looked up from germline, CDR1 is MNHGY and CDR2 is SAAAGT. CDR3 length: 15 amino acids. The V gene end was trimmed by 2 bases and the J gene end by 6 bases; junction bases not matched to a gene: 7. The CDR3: CASSYPGTNLNEQFF. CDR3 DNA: TGTGCCAGCAGTTACCCCGGGACTAACCTCAATGAGCAGTTCTTC.

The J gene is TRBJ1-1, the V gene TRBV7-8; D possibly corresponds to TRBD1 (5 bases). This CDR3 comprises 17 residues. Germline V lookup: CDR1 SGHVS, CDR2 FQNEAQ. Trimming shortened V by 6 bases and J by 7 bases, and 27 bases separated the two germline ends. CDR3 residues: CASSLTMSVGTVIEAFF. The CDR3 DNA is TGTGCCAGCAGTCTTACAATGTCCGTTGGGACTGTCATTGAAGCTTTCTTT.

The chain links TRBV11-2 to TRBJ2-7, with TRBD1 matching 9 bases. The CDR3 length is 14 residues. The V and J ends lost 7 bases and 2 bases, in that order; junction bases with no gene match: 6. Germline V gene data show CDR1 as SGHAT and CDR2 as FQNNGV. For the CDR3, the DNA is TGTGCCAGCAACCCCGGGACAGGGACCTACGAGCAGTACTTC. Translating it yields CASNPGTGTYEQYF.

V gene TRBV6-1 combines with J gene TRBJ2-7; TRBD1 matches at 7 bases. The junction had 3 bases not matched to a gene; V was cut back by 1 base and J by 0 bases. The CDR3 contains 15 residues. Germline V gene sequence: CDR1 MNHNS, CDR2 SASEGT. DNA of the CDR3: TGTGCCAGCAGTGAAGGTACAGGGGTCTCCTACGAGCAGTACTTC. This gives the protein CASSEGTGVSYEQYF.

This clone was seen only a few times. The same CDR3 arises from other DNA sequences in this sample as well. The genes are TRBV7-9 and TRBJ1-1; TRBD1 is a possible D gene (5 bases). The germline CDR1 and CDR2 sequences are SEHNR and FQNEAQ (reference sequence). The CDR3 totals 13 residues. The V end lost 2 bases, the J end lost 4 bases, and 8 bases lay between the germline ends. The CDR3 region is CASSLQGSTEAFF. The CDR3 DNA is TGTGCCAGCAGCTTACAGGGAAGCACTGAAGCTTTCTTT.

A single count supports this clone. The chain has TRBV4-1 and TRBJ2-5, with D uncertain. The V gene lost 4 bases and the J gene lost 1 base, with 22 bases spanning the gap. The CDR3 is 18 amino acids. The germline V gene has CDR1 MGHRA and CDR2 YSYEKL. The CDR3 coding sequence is TGCGCCAGCAGCCCCCGAGGCTTAGGTAGCATGGGCCAAGAGACCCAGTACTTC. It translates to CASSPRGLGSMGQETQYF.

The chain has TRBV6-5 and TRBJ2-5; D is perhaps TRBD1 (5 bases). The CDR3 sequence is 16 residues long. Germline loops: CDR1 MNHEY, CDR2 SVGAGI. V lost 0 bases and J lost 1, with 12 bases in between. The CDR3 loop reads CASSYSGTGFQETQYF. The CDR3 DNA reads TGTGCCAGCAGTTACTCGGGTACAGGCTTCCAAGAGACCCAGTACTTC.

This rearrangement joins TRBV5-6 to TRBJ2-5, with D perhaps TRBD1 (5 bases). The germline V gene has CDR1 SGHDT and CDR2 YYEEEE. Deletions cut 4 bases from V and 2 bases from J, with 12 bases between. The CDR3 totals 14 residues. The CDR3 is CASSVDSLQETQYF. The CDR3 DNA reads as TGTGCCAGCAGCGTAGACAGTTTACAAGAGACCCAGTACTTC.

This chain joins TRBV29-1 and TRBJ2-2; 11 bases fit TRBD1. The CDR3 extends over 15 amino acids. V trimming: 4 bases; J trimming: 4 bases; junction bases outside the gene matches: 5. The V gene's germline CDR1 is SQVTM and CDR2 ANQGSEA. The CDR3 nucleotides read TGCAGCGTTGGTGGGACAGGGGGACCCACCGGGGAGCTGTTTTTT. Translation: CSVGGTGGPTGELFF.